The sequence of this T cell receptor (beta chain) was determined in a study of cytomegalovirus exposure and HLA in healthy donors. PCR was performed using 60 Vbeta and 13 Jbeta primers. TCRdb's copy holds only in-frame clones and misses some; the assay was immunoSEQ multiplex PCR. The table shows 150,000 to 200,000 clones, with over 80% occurring only once. CDR3 length: 15 amino acids. CDR1 SGHNT and CDR2 YYREEE come from the germline V gene (reference sequence). Trimming removed 0 bases from V and 2 bases from J, with 9 bases in between. V gene TRBV5-4 combines with J gene TRBJ1-3; possible D gene TRBD1, 6 bases. The specimen was PBMCs. This TCR was recovered from a man aged 50-60 years in good health and CMV-seronegative. CDR3 DNA sequence: TGTGCCAGCAGCTTGGGCGGACAGACTGGAAACACCATATATTTT. The encoded protein is CASSLGGQTGNTIYF.